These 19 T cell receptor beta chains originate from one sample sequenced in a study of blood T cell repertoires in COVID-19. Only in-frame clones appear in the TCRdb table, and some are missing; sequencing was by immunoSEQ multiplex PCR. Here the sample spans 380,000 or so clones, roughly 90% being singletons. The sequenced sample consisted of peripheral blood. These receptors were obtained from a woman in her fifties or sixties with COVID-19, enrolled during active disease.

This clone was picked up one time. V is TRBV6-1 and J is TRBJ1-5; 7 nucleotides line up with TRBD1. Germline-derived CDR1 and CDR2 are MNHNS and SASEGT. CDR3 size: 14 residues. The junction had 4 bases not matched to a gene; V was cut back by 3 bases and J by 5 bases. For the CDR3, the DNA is TGTGCCAGCAGTGACGAGGGGGCGTATCAGCCCCAGCATTTT. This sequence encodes CASSDEGAYQPQHF.

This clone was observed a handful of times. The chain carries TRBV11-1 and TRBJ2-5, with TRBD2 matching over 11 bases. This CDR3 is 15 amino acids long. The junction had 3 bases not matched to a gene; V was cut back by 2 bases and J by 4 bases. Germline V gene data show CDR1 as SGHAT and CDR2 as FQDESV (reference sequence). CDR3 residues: CASSLTSGGSETQYF. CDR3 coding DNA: TGTGCCAGCAGCTTAACTAGCGGGGGTTCAGAGACCCAGTACTTC.

CDR3 nucleotides: TGTGCCAGCAGCTTCCAGAACACTGAAGCTTTCTTT. Protein: CASSFQNTEAFF. This sequence joins TRBV13 and TRBJ1-1; D gene ambiguous. The CDR3 consists of 12 residues. V gave up 3 bases and J gave up 1 base, with 3 bases separating them. CDR1 PRHDT and CDR2 FYEKMQ come from the germline V gene (reference sequence).

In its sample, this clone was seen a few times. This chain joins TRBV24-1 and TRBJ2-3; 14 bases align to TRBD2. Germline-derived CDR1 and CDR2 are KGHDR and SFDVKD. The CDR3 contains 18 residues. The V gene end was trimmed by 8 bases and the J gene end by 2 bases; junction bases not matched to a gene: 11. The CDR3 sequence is CATNSPGTSGGDTDTQYF. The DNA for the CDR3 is TGTGCCACCAATTCGCCCGGGACTAGCGGGGGAGACACAGATACGCAGTATTTT.

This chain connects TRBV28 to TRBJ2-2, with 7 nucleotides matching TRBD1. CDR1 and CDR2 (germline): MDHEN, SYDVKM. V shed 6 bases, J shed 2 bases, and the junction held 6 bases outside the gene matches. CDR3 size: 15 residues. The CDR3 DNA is TGTGCCAGCAGCACCGGGACAGAAAACACCGGGGAGCTGTTTTTT. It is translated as CASSTGTENTGELFF. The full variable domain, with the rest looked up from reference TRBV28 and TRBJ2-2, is DVKVTQSSRYLVKRTGEKVFLECVQDMDHENMFWYRQDPGLGLRLIYFSYDVKMKEKGDIPEGYSVSREKKERFSLILESASTNQTSMYLCASSTGTENTGELFFGEGSRLTVL.

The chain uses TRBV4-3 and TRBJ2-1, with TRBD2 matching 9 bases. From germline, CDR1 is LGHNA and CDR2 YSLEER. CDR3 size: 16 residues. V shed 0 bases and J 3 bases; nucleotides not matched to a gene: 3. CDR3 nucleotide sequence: TGCGCCAGCAGCCAAGACGGGACTAGCCTCTACAATGAGCAGTTCTTC. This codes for CASSQDGTSLYNEQFF.

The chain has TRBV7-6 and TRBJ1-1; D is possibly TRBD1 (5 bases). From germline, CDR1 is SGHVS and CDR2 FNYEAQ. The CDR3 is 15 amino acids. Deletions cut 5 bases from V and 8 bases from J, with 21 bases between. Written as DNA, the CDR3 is TGTGCCAGCAGCCCCCCTGTAGGGCAGGGTGGAGAAGCTTTCTTT. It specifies CASSPPVGQGGEAFF.

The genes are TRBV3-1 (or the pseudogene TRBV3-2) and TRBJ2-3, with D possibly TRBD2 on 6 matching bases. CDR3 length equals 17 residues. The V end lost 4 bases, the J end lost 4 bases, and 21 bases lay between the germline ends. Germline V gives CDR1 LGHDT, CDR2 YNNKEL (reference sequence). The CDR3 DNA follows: TGTGCCAGCAGCCCTAAAAGCCCCGGGACTGCCGCAGATACGCAGTATTTT. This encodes CASSPKSPGTAADTQYF.

The CDR3: CASSYSADIGNYGYTF. As DNA, the CDR3 is TGTGCCAGCAGTTATTCGGCGGACATCGGAAACTATGGCTACACCTTC. The chain joins TRBV27 to TRBJ1-2, with D maybe TRBD1 (5 bases). Germline lookup yields CDR1 MNHEY and CDR2 SMNVEV (reference sequence). The CDR3 contains 16 residues. The V gene lost 4 bases and the J gene lost 2 bases, with 17 bases spanning the gap.

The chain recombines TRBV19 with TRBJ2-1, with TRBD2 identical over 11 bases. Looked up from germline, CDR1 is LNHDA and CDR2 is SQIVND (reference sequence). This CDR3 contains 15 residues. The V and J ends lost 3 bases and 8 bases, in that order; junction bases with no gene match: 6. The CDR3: CASSIGLAGGDEQFF. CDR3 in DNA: TGTGCCAGTAGTATTGGGCTAGCGGGGGGAGATGAGCAGTTCTTC.

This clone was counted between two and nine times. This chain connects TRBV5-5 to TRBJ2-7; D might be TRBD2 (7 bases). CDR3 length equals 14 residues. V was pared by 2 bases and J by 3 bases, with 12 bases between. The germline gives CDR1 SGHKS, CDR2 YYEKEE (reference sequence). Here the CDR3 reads CASSFGGGGYEQYF. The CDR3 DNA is TGTGCCAGCAGCTTCGGCGGGGGCGGCTACGAGCAGTACTTC. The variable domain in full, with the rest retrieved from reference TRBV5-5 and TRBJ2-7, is DAGVTQSPTHLIKTRGQQVTLRCSPISGHKSVSWYQQVLGQGPQFIFQYYEKEERGRGNFPDRFSARQFPNYSSELNVNALLLGDSALYLCASSFGGGGYEQYFGPGTRLTVT.

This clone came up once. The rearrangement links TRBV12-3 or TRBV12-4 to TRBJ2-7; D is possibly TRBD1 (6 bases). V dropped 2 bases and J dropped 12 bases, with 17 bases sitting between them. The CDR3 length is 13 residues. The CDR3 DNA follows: TGTGCCAGCAGTTTACCTACAGGGCTCGGCCTGTACTTC. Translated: CASSLPTGLGLYF.

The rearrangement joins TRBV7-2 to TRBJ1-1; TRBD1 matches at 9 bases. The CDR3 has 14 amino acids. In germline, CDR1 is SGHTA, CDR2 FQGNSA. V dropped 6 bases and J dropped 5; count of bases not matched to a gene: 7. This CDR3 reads CASSLRDRVTEAFF. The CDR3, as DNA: TGTGCCAGCAGTTTGAGGGACAGGGTTACTGAAGCTTTCTTT.

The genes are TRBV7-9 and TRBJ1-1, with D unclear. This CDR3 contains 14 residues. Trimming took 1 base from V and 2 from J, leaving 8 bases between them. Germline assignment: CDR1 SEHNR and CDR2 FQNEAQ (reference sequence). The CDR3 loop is CASSLDEGNTEAFF. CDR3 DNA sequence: TGTGCCAGCAGCTTAGATGAGGGAAACACTGAAGCTTTCTTT.

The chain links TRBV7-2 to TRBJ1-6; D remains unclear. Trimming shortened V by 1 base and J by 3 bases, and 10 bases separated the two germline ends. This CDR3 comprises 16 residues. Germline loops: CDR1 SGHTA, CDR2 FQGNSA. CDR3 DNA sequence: TGTGCCAGCAGCTTAGGAGGCGCGGGCTATAATTCACCCCTCCACTTT. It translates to CASSLGGAGYNSPLHF.

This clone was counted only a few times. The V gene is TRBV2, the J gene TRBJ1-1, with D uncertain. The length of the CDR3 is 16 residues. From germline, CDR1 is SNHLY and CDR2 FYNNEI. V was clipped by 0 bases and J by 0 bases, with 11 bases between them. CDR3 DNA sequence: TGTGCCAGCAGTGAAGCGCTTCCGGGAGTGAACACTGAAGCTTTCTTT. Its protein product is CASSEALPGVNTEAFF. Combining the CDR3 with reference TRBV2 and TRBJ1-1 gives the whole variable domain EPEVTQTPSHQVTQMGQEVILRCVPISNHLYFYWYRQILGQKVEFLVSFYNNEISEKSEIFDDQFSVERPDGSNFTLKIRSTKLEDSAMYFCASSEALPGVNTEAFFGQGTRLTVV.

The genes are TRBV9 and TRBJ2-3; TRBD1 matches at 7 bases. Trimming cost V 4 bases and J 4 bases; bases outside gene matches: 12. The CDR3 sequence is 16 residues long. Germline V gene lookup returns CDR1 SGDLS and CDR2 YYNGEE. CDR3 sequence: CASSPRGFGTADTQYF. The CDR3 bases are TGTGCCAGCAGCCCACGTGGGTTCGGGACAGCAGATACGCAGTATTTT.

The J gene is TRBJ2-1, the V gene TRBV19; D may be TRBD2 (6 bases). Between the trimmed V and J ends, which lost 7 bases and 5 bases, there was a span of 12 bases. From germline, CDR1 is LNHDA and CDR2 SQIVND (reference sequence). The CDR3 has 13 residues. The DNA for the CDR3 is TGTGCCAGTACCCCGGGACTGCACAATGAGCAGTTCTTC. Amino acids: CASTPGLHNEQFF.

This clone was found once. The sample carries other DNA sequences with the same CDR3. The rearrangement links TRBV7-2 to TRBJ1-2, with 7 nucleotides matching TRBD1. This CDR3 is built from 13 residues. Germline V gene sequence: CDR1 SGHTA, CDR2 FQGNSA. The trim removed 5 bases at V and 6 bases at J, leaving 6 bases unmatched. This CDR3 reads CASSLGQGDGYTF. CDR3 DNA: TGTGCCAGCAGCCTAGGCCAGGGGGATGGCTACACCTTC.